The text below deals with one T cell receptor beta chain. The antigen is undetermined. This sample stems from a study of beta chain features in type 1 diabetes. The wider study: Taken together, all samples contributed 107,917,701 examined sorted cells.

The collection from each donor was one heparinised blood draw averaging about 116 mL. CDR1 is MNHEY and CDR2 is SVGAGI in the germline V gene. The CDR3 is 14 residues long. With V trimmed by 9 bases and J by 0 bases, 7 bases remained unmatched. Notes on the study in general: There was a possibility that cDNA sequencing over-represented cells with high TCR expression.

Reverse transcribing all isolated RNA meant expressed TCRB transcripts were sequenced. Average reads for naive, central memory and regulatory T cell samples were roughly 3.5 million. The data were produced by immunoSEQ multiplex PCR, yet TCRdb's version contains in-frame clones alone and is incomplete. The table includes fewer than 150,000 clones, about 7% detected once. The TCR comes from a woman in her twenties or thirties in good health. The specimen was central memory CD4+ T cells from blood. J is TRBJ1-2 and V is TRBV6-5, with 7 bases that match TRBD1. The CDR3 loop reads CASTRDRPNYGYTF. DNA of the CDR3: TGTGCCAGTACACGGGACAGACCTAACTATGGCTACACCTTC.